A selection of T cell receptor beta chains follows, all from one sample in a study of T cell repertoires in cytomegalovirus infection. MiXCR, run by TCRdb on the reads, gives a single entry per CDR3 protein. The repertoire consists of some 590,000 distinct CDR3 sequences, with just under 40% occurring once and the leading ten covering more than 40%. No antigen has been assigned to these receptors. Material: cultured PBMCs, obtained from culture after CMV antigen stimulation. Receptor source: a human donor in good health (CMV status not recorded). Some clones in this sample may be carry-over from other donors' samples. The CDR3 runs from the conserved cysteine through the conserved F or W. The D gene is left open where the match is weak.

V	D	J	CDR3
TRBV16	TRBD1	TRBJ1-3	CASSHDRVSGNTIYF
TRBV7-8	.	TRBJ1-5	CASTPTNSNQPQHF
TRBV12-3/TRBV12-4	.	TRBJ1-4	CASTELTVQTPTGEKLFF
TRBV19	.	TRBJ2-4	CATREGNIQYF
TRBV20-1	.	TRBJ1-6	CSAIRGMGSPLHF
TRBV6-5	.	TRBJ2-2	CASSREAGELFF
TRBV10-3	TRBD2	TRBJ2-7	CAISIASGYEQYF
TRBV7-8	TRBD1	TRBJ1-5	CASSLRQGLGQPQHF
TRBV12-5	.	TRBJ2-7	CASGPLEGGSSYEQYF
TRBV6-6	.	TRBJ2-7	CATTPGRYLTYEQYF
TRBV5-5	TRBD1	TRBJ2-1	CASSLEQGENEQFF
TRBV28	TRBD1	TRBJ1-2	CASSFGQANYGYTF
TRBV7-2	.	TRBJ2-7	CASSLYGRLYEQYF
TRBV7-4	.	TRBJ2-5	CASSLIRDRQETQYF
TRBV4-1	TRBD2	TRBJ2-1	CASSQVPGGSYNEQFF
TRBV20-1	.	TRBJ1-5	CSASTGYSQPQHF
TRBV7-2	.	TRBJ1-1	CASSSRFRGTEAFF
TRBV7-2	.	TRBJ2-2	CASSQALGGPDGELFF
TRBV6-1	.	TRBJ2-7	CASSELGHEQYF
TRBV10-3	.	TRBJ2-4	CAISDRQGGIAKNIQYF
TRBV5-6	TRBD1	TRBJ1-5	CASSSRDRGNQPQHF
TRBV12-5	.	TRBJ1-5	CASGLSGVDQPQHF
TRBV12-3/TRBV12-4	.	TRBJ1-5	CASSRAGPQHF